One sample yielded the 30 T cell receptor beta chains listed below, sequenced in a study of cytomegalovirus exposure and HLA in healthy donors. Sequencing was performed with immunoSEQ multiplex PCR; in TCRdb, only in-frame clones are kept and a portion is missing. The table shows 120,000 or so clones, with 89% occurring only once. Sequencing was performed on PBMCs. Receptors originate from a woman aged 18-29 years in good health and CMV-seronegative.

J is TRBJ2-7 and V is TRBV2, with 9 bases that match TRBD1. Per the germline V gene, CDR1 is SNHLY and CDR2 is FYNNEI. The CDR3 loop spans 14 amino acids. V lost 3 bases, J lost 1 base, and 1 base stayed unmatched. The CDR3 loop is CASSEGQGSYEQYF. CDR3 coding DNA: TGTGCCAGCAGTGAGGGACAGGGATCCTACGAGCAGTACTTC.

The sample holds one count of this clone. The chain joins TRBV7-2 to TRBJ1-1, with a weak D call TRBD1 (5 bases). Trimming stripped 5 bases from V and 4 bases from J, with 17 bases between. The CDR3 sequence is 15 residues long. CDR1 is SGHTA and CDR2 is FQGNSA in the germline V gene. The CDR3 reads CASSLTGHSPTEAFF. The DNA of the CDR3 is TGTGCCAGCAGCCTTACTGGACACAGCCCCACTGAAGCTTTCTTT.

The chain combines TRBV4-3 with TRBJ2-7; 7 bases align to TRBD1. Germline assignment: CDR1 LGHNA and CDR2 YSLEER. The CDR3 is 14 amino acids. The junction had 5 bases not matched to a gene; V was cut back by 6 bases and J by 0 bases. The DNA for the CDR3 is TGCGCCAGCAGTGAGACAGGGAGCTCCTACGAGCAGTACTTC. This gives the protein CASSETGSSYEQYF.

The sample holds one count of this clone. The chain uses TRBV28 and TRBJ1-2; the D gene is possibly TRBD1 (5 bases). The CDR3 contains 15 residues. Germline assignment: CDR1 MDHEN and CDR2 SYDVKM. The V end was cut by 1 base, the J end by 4 bases, with 13 bases between. In DNA, the CDR3 is TGTGCCAGCAGTTTATCCCTTTACCAGGGCTATGGCTACACCTTC. Translated: CASSLSLYQGYGYTF.

This clone is a singleton in its sample. This chain uses TRBV6-1 with TRBJ2-3; a weak D match, TRBD2 (6 bases). The CDR3 contains 16 residues. V gave up 4 bases and J gave up 3 bases, with 17 bases separating them. In germline, CDR1 is MNHNS, CDR2 SASEGT. In DNA, the CDR3 is TGTGCCAGCAGTGGGATTCGAGCAGGGAGGACAGATACGCAGTATTTT. Translating gives CASSGIRAGRTDTQYF.

This chain joins TRBV9 and TRBJ1-5; 7 positions match TRBD1. The CDR3 covers 14 residues. V gave up 1 base and J gave up 6 bases; unmatched junction bases: 4. The germline gives CDR1 SGDLS, CDR2 YYNGEE. CDR3 amino acids: CASSVTGEGQPQHF. CDR3 sequence (DNA): TGTGCCAGCAGCGTAACAGGGGAAGGTCAGCCCCAGCATTTT.

V usage is TRBV11-2 and J usage is TRBJ2-7, with TRBD1 as a possible D gene (5 bases). The CDR3 is 18 amino acids. V was trimmed by 5 bases and J by 1 base, leaving 24 bases between them. The germline gives CDR1 SGHAT, CDR2 FQNNGV. The CDR3 sequence is CASSPLLDKTDLSYEQYF. DNA of the CDR3: TGTGCCAGCAGCCCCCTTCTGGACAAAACGGATCTTTCCTACGAGCAGTACTTC.

The V and J genes are TRBV6-5 and TRBJ2-1; 10 nucleotides align to TRBD1. Germline CDR1 is MNHEY and CDR2 is SVGAGI. This CDR3 has 16 amino acids. The V segment lost 1 base and the J segment 10 bases; nucleotides outside the gene matches: 10. The CDR3 DNA sequence: TGTGCCAGCAGTTACTATACGGGACAGGGGCCCATCGAGCAGTTCTTC. Its protein product is CASSYYTGQGPIEQFF.

The genes are TRBV4-3 and TRBJ1-2, with D perhaps TRBD1 (6 bases). From germline, CDR1 is LGHNA and CDR2 YSLEER. V lost 0 bases and J 3 bases, leaving 11 bases between the germline ends. This CDR3 is 15 amino acids long. This CDR3 is CASSQDRGGYYGYTF. Written as DNA, the CDR3 is TGCGCCAGCAGCCAAGATAGGGGGGGCTACTATGGCTACACCTTC.

V usage is TRBV7-9 and J usage is TRBJ1-5; possible D gene TRBD1, 6 bases. This CDR3 has 13 residues. Germline loops: CDR1 SEHNR, CDR2 FQNEAQ (reference sequence). With 8 bases removed from V and 7 bases from J, the gap between germline ends came to 15 bases. CDR3 sequence (DNA): TGTGCCAGCCAAACAGGGACGAACCAGCCCCAGCATTTT. This gives the protein CASQTGTNQPQHF.

This chain links TRBV30 with TRBJ1-3; D is unclear. Germline lookup yields CDR1 GTSNPN and CDR2 SVGIG (reference sequence). Trimming took 2 bases from V and 4 from J, leaving 6 bases between them. This CDR3 spans 12 amino acids. The DNA for the CDR3 is TGTGCCTGGAGTTTTCCAGGAAACACCATATATTTT. This sequence encodes CAWSFPGNTIYF.

CDR3 protein: CASSGQLRETQYF. As DNA, the CDR3 is TGTGCCAGCAGTGGACAGTTGAGAGAGACCCAGTACTTC. The chain is built from TRBV2 and TRBJ2-5, with D perhaps TRBD1 (5 bases). The CDR3 sequence is 13 residues long. V was cut by 4 bases and J by 4 bases, with 10 bases left in between. Germline CDR1 reads SNHLY; CDR2 reads FYNNEI.

The V call is TRBV28, the J call TRBJ1-5; a weak D match, TRBD1 (5 bases). CDR1 MDHEN and CDR2 SYDVKM come from the germline V gene. This CDR3 spans 15 amino acids. The germline V and J ends were trimmed by 4 bases and 0 bases, with 10 bases remaining between them. CDR3: CASSWGVPSNQPQHF. The CDR3 DNA follows: TGTGCCAGCAGTTGGGGGGTGCCTAGCAATCAGCCCCAGCATTTT. Using reference TRBV28 and TRBJ1-5 for the parts outside the CDR3, the full variable domain is DVKVTQSSRYLVKRTGEKVFLECVQDMDHENMFWYRQDPGLGLRLIYFSYDVKMKEKGDIPEGYSVSREKKERFSLILESASTNQTSMYLCASSWGVPSNQPQHFGDGTRLSIL.

The chain has TRBV11-2 and TRBJ2-7; 7 nucleotides agree with TRBD1. Germline-derived CDR1 and CDR2 are SGHAT and FQNNGV. The CDR3 contains 15 residues. V lost 5 bases and J lost 6; bases outside the gene matches: 13. CDR3: CASSLNQQGTSEQYF. CDR3 in DNA: TGTGCCAGCAGCCTCAACCAACAGGGGACCAGCGAGCAGTACTTC.

CDR3 nucleotides: TGTGCCAGTAGTATAGTCGGGGGAAGAAGCACAGATACGCAGTATTTT. Encoded protein: CASSIVGGRSTDTQYF. V usage is TRBV19 and J usage is TRBJ2-3; TRBD2 might be the D (6 bases). This CDR3 has 16 residues. Germline CDR1 is LNHDA and CDR2 is SQIVND (reference sequence). With 1 base removed from V and 0 bases from J, the gap between germline ends came to 11 bases.

This chain uses TRBV5-1 with TRBJ2-4, with D uncertain. This CDR3 has 15 amino acids. Trimming took 0 bases from V and 0 from J, leaving 7 bases between them. CDR1 is SGHRS, CDR2 YFSETQ, per germline. CDR3 nucleotides: TGCGCCAGCAGCTTGGCAGGTTTAGCCAAAAACATTCAGTACTTC. Translating it yields CASSLAGLAKNIQYF.

This sequence joins TRBV28 and TRBJ2-7; D gene ambiguous. Germline V gene data show CDR1 as MDHEN and CDR2 as SYDVKM. V shed 3 bases and J shed 3 bases, with 12 bases lying between them. This CDR3 comprises 14 residues. CDR3: CASSFVGVVYEQYF. DNA for the CDR3: TGTGCCAGCAGTTTCGTAGGAGTAGTCTACGAGCAGTACTTC.

The chain couples TRBV15 to TRBJ2-3, with 7 bases fitting TRBD1. The V and J ends lost 1 base and 0 bases, in that order; junction bases with no gene match: 4. The CDR3 is 16 amino acids. Germline V CDR1 and CDR2: LNHNV, YYDKDF (reference sequence). The CDR3 sequence: CATSRVRDSSTDTQYF. In DNA form, the CDR3 reads TGTGCCACCAGCAGAGTTCGGGACAGTAGCACAGATACGCAGTATTTT.

The rearrangement joins TRBV7-9 to TRBJ2-1; D may be TRBD1 (7 bases). Germline CDR1 reads SEHNR; CDR2 reads FQNEAQ (reference sequence). This CDR3 has 14 amino acids. The CDR3 loop is CANTGDSSYNEQFF. As DNA, the CDR3 is TGTGCTAATACGGGGGACAGCTCCTACAATGAGCAGTTCTTC.

This chain uses TRBV5-4 with TRBJ2-2; D may be TRBD1 (6 bases). Per the germline V gene, CDR1 is SGHNT and CDR2 is YYREEE (reference sequence). V dropped 4 bases and J dropped 1 base, with 14 bases sitting between them. The CDR3 extends over 16 amino acids. CDR3 DNA: TGTGCCAGCAGCAAAGGACAGATCAAGAACACCGGGGAGCTGTTTTTT. This codes for CASSKGQIKNTGELFF.

The chain employs TRBV30 and TRBJ2-4, with 9 positions matching TRBD1. Unmatched junction bases numbered 12, after V lost 3 bases and J lost 0 bases. Germline V gene lookup returns CDR1 GTSNPN and CDR2 SVGIG (reference sequence). The CDR3 is 18 residues long. The CDR3 is CAWSSGTGLTLAKNIQYF. CDR3 DNA sequence: TGTGCCTGGAGCTCCGGGACAGGGCTAACACTAGCCAAAAACATTCAGTACTTC.

The gene calls are TRBV27 and TRBJ2-3, with 7 positions matching TRBD2. The CDR3 has 12 residues. Germline CDR1 and CDR2: MNHEY and SMNVEV (reference sequence). V dropped 11 bases and J dropped 5; count of bases not matched to a gene: 7. The CDR3 nucleotides are TGTGCCGGCGCGGGAGAAGTAGATACGCAGTATTTT. This codes for CAGAGEVDTQYF.

The V call is TRBV7-8, the J call TRBJ1-4; possible D gene TRBD1, 5 bases. V gave up 1 base and J gave up 6 bases, with 9 bases separating them. The CDR3 covers 14 residues. The V gene's germline CDR1 is SGHVS and CDR2 FQNEAQ. The CDR3 region is CASSLDRWDEKLFF. In DNA form, the CDR3 reads TGTGCCAGCAGCTTAGACAGGTGGGATGAAAAACTGTTTTTT.

The rearrangement uses TRBV9 and TRBJ2-3; D is possibly TRBD1 (5 bases). Germline V lookup: CDR1 SGDLS, CDR2 YYNGEE. The CDR3 has 15 residues. V was cut by 0 bases and J by 2 bases, with 10 bases left in between. CDR3 DNA: TGTGCCAGCAGCGTAGAGCGACAGATCACAGATACGCAGTATTTT. Translation: CASSVERQITDTQYF.

The chain carries TRBV19 and TRBJ2-7, with 9 bases that match TRBD2. V trimming: 5 bases; J trimming: 0 bases; junction bases outside the gene matches: 5. The CDR3 covers 15 residues. The germline V gene has CDR1 LNHDA and CDR2 SQIVND (reference sequence). CDR3 sequence reads: CASSDGLASSYEQYF. For the CDR3, the DNA is TGTGCCAGTAGTGACGGACTAGCGAGCTCCTACGAGCAGTACTTC.

This clone has just one count. This chain connects TRBV6-4 to TRBJ1-4; 10 nucleotides agree with TRBD1. Germline assignment: CDR1 MRHNA and CDR2 SNTAGT. With 0 bases clipped from V and 8 bases from J, the junction kept 3 bases outside the gene matches. This CDR3 comprises 15 residues. In nucleotides, the CDR3 is TGTGCCAGCAGTGACTCGGGGACAGGGGAGGAAAAACTGTTTTTT. Amino acids: CASSDSGTGEEKLFF.

For the CDR3, the DNA is TGCAGCGTCCAGGGGACAGGGGGCGCCCCGGATGGCTACACCTTC. It is translated as CSVQGTGGAPDGYTF. This chain connects TRBV29-1 to TRBJ1-2; 12 bases align to TRBD1. Germline CDR1 is SQVTM and CDR2 is ANQGSEA. V shed 6 bases and J 6 bases; nucleotides not matched to a gene: 11. The CDR3 covers 15 residues.

This rearrangement joins TRBV29-1 to TRBJ1-5; D is unresolved. Per the germline V gene, CDR1 is SQVTM and CDR2 is ANQGSEA. This CDR3 has 13 residues. V was shortened by 5 bases and J by 0 bases, with 8 bases between the two germline ends. Written as DNA, the CDR3 is TGCAGCGTTAAAACAAGTAGCAATCAGCCCCAGCATTTT. Protein product: CSVKTSSNQPQHF. The full variable domain, its missing parts supplied by reference TRBV29-1 and TRBJ1-5, is SAVISQKPSRDICQRGTSLTIQCQVDSQVTMMFWYRQQPGQSLTLIATANQGSEATYESGFVIDKFPISRPNLTFSTLTVSNMSPEDSSIYLCSVKTSSNQPQHFGDGTRLSIL.

The CDR3 bases are TGTGCCAGCAGTTACCGGGACAGTCTTAATGAGCAGTTCTTC. This gives the protein CASSYRDSLNEQFF. This chain uses TRBV6-5 with TRBJ2-1, with 7 bases matching TRBD1. CDR1 is MNHEY, CDR2 SVGAGI, per germline. Germline trimming cut 2 bases from V and 7 bases from J; bases unmatched to any gene: 5. The CDR3 sequence is 14 residues long.

This sequence joins TRBV29-1 and TRBJ2-7; maybe TRBD1 (5 bases). Germline-derived CDR1 and CDR2 are SQVTM and ANQGSEA. The V end lost 7 bases, the J end lost 0 bases, and 7 bases lay between the germline ends. This CDR3 is built from 11 residues. The CDR3 region is CSARVSYEQYF. In DNA, the CDR3 is TGCAGCGCCAGGGTCTCCTACGAGCAGTACTTC.